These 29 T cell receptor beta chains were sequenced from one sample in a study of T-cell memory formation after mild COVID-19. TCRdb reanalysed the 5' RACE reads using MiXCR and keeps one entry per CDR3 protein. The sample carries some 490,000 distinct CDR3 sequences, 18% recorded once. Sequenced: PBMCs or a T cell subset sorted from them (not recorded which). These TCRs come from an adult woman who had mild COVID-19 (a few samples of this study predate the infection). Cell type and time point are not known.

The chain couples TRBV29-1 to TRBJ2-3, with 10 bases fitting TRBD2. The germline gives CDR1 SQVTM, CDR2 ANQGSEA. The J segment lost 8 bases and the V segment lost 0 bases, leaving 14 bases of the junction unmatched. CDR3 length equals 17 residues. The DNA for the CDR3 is TGCAGCGTTGAAGATTTCCGAAAGCGGGGGGGCGGTGGTACGCAGTATTTT. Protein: CSVEDFRKRGGGGTQYF.

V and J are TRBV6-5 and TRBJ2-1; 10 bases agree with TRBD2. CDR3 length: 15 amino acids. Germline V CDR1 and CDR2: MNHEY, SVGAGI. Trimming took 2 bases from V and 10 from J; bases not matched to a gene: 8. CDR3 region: CASSYKLAGVREQFF. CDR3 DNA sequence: TGTGCCAGCAGTTACAAGCTAGCGGGAGTAAGGGAGCAGTTCTTC.

The CDR3 DNA reads as TGTGCCAGCAGTAAATTTGGGACTAACTATGGCTACACCTTC. It specifies CASSKFGTNYGYTF. The chain joins TRBV6-1 to TRBJ1-2; no definite D call. The CDR3 length is 14 residues. The V end lost 5 bases, the J end lost 0 bases, and 10 bases lay between the germline ends. CDR1 is MNHNS and CDR2 is SASEGT in the germline V gene.

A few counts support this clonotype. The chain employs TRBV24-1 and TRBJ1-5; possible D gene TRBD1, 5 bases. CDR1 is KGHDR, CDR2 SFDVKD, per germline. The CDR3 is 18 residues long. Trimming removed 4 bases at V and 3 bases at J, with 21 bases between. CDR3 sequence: CATSDSTTGWSHNQPQHF. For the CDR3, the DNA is TGTGCCACCAGTGACTCTACTACAGGATGGAGTCACAATCAGCCCCAGCATTTT.

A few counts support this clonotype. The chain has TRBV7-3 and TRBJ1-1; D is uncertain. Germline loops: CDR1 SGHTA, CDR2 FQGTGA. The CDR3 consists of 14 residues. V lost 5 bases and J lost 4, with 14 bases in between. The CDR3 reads CASSPSSIGTEAFF. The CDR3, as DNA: TGTGCCAGCAGCCCCTCAAGTATCGGCACTGAAGCTTTCTTT.

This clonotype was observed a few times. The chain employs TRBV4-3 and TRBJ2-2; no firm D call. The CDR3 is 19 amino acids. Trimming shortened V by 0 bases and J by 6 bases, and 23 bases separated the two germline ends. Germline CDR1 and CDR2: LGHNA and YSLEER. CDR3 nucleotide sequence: TGCGCCAGCAGCCAAGAGGTGGCAGTGGGCAAAAATAGGCCCGGGGAGCTGTTTTTT. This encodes CASSQEVAVGKNRPGELFF.

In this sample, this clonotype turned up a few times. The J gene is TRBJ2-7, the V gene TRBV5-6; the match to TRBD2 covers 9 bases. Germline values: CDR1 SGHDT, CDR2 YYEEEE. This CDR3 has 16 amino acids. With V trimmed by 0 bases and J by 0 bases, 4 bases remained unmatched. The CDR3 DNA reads TGTGCCAGCAGCTTGGGCCTAGCGGGAATCTCCTACGAGCAGTACTTC. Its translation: CASSLGLAGISYEQYF. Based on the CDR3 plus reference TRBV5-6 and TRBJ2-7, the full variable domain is DAGVTQSPTHLIKTRGQQVTLRCSPKSGHDTVSWYQQALGQGPQFIFQYYEEEERQRGNFPDRFSGHQFPNYSSELNVNALLLGDSALYLCASSLGLAGISYEQYFGPGTRLTVT.

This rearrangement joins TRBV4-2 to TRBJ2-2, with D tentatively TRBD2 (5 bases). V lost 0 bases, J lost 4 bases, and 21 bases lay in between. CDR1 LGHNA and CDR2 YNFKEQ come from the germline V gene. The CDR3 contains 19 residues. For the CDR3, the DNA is TGTGCCAGCAGCCAAGAAGTTCAAAAGGACGGGATCCTCACCGGGGAGCTGTTTTTT. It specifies CASSQEVQKDGILTGELFF.

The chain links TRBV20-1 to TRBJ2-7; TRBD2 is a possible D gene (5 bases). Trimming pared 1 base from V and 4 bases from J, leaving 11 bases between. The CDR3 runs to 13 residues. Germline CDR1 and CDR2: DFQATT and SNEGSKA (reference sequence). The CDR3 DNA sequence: TGCAGTGCTAGAGGGCCTAGCATGTACGAGCAGTACTTC. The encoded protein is CSARGPSMYEQYF.

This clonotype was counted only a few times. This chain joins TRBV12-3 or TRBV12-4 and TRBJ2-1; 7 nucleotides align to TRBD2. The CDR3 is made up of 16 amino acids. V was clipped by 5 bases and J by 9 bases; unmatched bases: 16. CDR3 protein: CASSTPWAREMGEQFF. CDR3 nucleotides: TGTGCCAGCAGTACCCCTTGGGCGCGGGAGATGGGTGAGCAGTTCTTC.

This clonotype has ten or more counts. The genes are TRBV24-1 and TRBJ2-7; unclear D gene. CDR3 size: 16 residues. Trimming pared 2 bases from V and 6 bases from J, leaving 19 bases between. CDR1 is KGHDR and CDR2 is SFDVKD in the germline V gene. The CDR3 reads CATSDSSGGNPLEQYF. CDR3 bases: TGTGCCACCAGTGATTCCTCGGGTGGAAACCCTCTCGAGCAGTACTTC.

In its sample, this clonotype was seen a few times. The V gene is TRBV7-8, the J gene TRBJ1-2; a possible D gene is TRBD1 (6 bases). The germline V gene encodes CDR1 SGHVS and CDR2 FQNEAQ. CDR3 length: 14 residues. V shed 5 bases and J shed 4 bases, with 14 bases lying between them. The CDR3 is CASSQTGHPYGYTF. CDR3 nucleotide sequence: TGTGCCAGCAGCCAGACGGGACACCCCTATGGCTACACCTTC.

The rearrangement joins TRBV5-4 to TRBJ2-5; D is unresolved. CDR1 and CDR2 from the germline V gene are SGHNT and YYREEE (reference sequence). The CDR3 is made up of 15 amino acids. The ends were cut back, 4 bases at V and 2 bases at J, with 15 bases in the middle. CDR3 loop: CASSPPGRAQETQYF. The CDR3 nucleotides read TGTGCCAGCAGCCCCCCTGGGCGAGCGCAAGAGACCCAGTACTTC.

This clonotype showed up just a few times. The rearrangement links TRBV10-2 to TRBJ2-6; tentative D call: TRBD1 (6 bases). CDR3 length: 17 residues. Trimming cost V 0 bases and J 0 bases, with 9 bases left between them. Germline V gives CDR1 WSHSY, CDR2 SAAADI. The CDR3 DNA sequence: TGCGCCAGCAGTGAGTCAGGACAGACCTCTGGGGCCAACGTCCTGACTTTC. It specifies CASSESGQTSGANVLTF.

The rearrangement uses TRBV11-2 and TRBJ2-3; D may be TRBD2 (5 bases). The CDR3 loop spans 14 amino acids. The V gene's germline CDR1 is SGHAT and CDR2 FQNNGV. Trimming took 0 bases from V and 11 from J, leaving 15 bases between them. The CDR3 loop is CASSLETRRVMQYF. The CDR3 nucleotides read TGTGCCAGCAGCTTAGAAACTAGAAGGGTGATGCAGTATTTT.

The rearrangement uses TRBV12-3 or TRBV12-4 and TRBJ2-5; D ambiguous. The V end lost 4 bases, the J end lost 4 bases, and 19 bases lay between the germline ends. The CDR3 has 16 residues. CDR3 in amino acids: CASSSPRSLEAETQYF. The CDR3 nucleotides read TGTGCCAGCAGTTCTCCTCGTAGTTTGGAAGCAGAGACCCAGTACTTC.

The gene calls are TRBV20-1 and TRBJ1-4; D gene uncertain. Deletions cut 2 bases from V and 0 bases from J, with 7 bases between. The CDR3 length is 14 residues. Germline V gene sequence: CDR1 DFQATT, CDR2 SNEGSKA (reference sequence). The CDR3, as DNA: TGCAGTGCTAGACGGGGTGCAACTAATGAAAAACTGTTTTTT. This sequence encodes CSARRGATNEKLFF.

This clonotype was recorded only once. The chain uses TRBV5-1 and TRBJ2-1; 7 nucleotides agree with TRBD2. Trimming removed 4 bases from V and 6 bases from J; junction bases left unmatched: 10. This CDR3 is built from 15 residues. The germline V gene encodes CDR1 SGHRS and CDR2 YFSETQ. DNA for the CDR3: TGCGCCAGCAGCCTATGGGGAGGGCTGGGCAATGAGCAGTTCTTC. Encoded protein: CASSLWGGLGNEQFF.

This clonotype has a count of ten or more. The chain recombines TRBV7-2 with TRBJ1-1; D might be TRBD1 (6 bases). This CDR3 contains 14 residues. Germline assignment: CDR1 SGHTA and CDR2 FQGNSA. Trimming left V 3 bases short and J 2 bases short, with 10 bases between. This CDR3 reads CASSLLGGNTEAFF. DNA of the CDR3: TGTGCCAGCAGCTTGCTGGGGGGCAACACTGAAGCTTTCTTT.

This chain's CDR3 is CASSPEGAPNYGYTF. For the CDR3, the DNA is TGTGCCAGCTCACCTGAAGGGGCCCCAAACTATGGCTACACCTTC. This sequence joins TRBV18 and TRBJ1-2; maybe TRBD1 (5 bases). The germline CDR1 and CDR2 sequences are KGHSH and LQKENI. Deletions cut 3 bases from V and 2 bases from J, with 13 bases between. The CDR3 totals 15 residues.

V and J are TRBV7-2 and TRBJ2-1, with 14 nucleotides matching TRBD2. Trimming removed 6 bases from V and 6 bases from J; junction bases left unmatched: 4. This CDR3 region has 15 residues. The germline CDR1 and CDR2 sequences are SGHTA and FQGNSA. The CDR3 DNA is TGTGCCAGCAGGACGACTAGCGGGAGGGCCAATGAGCAGTTCTTC. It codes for CASRTTSGRANEQFF.

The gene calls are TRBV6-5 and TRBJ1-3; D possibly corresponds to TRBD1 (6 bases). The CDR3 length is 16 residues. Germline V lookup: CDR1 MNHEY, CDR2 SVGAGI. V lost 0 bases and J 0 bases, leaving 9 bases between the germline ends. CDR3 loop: CASSYSRTVSGNTIYF. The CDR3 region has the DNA TGTGCCAGCAGTTACTCCAGGACAGTCTCTGGAAACACCATATATTTT.

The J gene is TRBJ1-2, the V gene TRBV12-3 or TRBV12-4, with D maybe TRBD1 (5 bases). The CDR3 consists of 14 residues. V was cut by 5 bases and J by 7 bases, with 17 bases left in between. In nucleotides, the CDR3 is TGTGCCAGCAGTGTTGACAGCGGCCTGACTGGCTACACCTTC. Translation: CASSVDSGLTGYTF.

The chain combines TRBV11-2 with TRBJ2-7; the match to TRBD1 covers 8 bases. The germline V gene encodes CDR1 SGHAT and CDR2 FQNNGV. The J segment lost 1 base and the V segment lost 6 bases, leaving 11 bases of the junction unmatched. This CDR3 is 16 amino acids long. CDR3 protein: CASSLALDRASYEQYF. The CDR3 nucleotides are TGTGCCAGCAGTTTGGCGTTGGACAGGGCATCCTACGAGCAGTACTTC.

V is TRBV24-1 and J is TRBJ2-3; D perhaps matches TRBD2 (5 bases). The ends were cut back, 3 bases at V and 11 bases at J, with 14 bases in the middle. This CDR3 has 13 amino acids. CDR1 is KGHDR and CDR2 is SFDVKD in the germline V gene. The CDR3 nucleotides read TGTGCCACCAGTGATCGGACTTACGAGGGGCAGTATTTT. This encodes CATSDRTYEGQYF.

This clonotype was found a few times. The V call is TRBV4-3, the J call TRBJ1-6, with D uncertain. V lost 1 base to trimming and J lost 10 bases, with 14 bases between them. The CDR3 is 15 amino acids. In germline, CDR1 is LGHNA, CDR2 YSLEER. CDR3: CASSQGHSSSSPLHF. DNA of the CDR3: TGCGCCAGCAGCCAAGGGCATTCATCCTCGTCACCCCTCCACTTT.

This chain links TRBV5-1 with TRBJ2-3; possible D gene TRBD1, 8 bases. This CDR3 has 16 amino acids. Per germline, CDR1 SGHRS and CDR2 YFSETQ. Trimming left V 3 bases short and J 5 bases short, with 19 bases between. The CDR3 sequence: CASSYRTGGVEDTQYF. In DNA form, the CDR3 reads TGCGCCAGCAGCTACCGAACAGGGGGGGTAGAAGATACGCAGTATTTT.

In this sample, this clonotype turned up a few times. CDR3 protein: CASSDRDSDTEAFF. As DNA, the CDR3 is TGTGCCAGCAGTGACAGGGACTCAGACACTGAAGCTTTCTTT. The rearrangement links TRBV21-1 to TRBJ1-1; TRBD1 is the table's D call and was not checked against the DNA. TRBV21-1 is assigned pseudogene status. The CDR3 runs 14 residues.

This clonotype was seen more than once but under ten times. The CDR3 bases are TGTGCCACCGTGAGGGACAGGGGGCCCTACGAGCAGTACTTC. This gives the protein CATVRDRGPYEQYF. The chain has TRBV15 and TRBJ2-7, with 12 bases aligning to TRBD1. Per the germline V gene, CDR1 is LNHNV and CDR2 is YYDKDF (reference sequence). The CDR3 covers 14 residues. The V and J ends lost 8 bases and 2 bases, in that order; junction bases with no gene match: 4.